Listed below are T cell receptor beta chains from one sample, sequenced in a study of tumor-infiltrating lymphocytes in localized non-small cell lung cancer. Assay used: immunoSEQ multiplex PCR; TCRdb lists only in-frame clones, some missing. The table includes 2,500 to 3,500 clones, approximately 65% detected once. Sequencing used uninvolved lung tissue not adjacent to the tumor. These TCRs come from a human donor with non-small cell lung cancer. Both conserved end residues are part of each CDR3. The D gene is left open where the match is weak. The size of a clone is reported for some rows only, either as once, few or many, or as a class for expanded clones.

v_gene: TRBV4-1; abundance: -; d_gene: TRBD1; j_gene: TRBJ2-7; CDR3aa: CASSQEGTGLGEQYF; CDR3nt: TGCGCCAGCAGCCAAGAAGGGACAGGGCTTGGCGAGCAGTACTTC
v_gene: TRBV7-8; abundance: -; d_gene: TRBD2; j_gene: TRBJ2-1; CDR3aa: CASSPLTSGREQFF; CDR3nt: TGTGCCAGCAGCCCGCTGACTAGCGGGCGTGAGCAGTTCTTC
v_gene: TRBV9; abundance: once; d_gene: -; j_gene: TRBJ1-2; CDR3aa: CASSVAQAANGYTF; CDR3nt: TGTGCCAGCAGCGTTGCGCAGGCGGCGAATGGCTACACCTTC
v_gene: TRBV15; abundance: -; d_gene: -; j_gene: TRBJ2-7; CDR3aa: CATSPTRESTYEQYF; CDR3nt: TGTGCCACCAGCCCCACCCGGGAGTCTACCTACGAGCAGTACTTC
v_gene: TRBV11-2; abundance: -; d_gene: -; j_gene: TRBJ2-5; CDR3aa: CASSNRDLLQETQYF; CDR3nt: TGTGCCAGCAGCAACCGGGACTTGCTCCAAGAGACCCAGTACTTC
v_gene: TRBV18; abundance: -; d_gene: -; j_gene: TRBJ2-3; CDR3aa: CASSLQSPSSTDTQYF; CDR3nt: TGTGCCAGCTCACTCCAATCTCCCTCTAGCACAGATACGCAGTATTTT
v_gene: TRBV5-1; abundance: -; d_gene: -; j_gene: TRBJ2-1; CDR3aa: CASSVTGEDEQFF; CDR3nt: TGCGCCAGCAGCGTGACAGGTGAAGATGAGCAGTTCTTC
v_gene: TRBV4-3; abundance: -; d_gene: TRBD2; j_gene: TRBJ2-7; CDR3aa: CASSQDRAGPGGYEQYF; CDR3nt: TGCGCCAGCAGCCAAGATCGAGCAGGCCCGGGGGGCTACGAGCAGTACTTC
v_gene: TRBV29-1; abundance: few; d_gene: -; j_gene: TRBJ1-4; CDR3aa: CSVTTTNEKLFF; CDR3nt: TGCAGCGTTACAACAACTAATGAAAAACTGTTTTTT
v_gene: TRBV4-1; abundance: -; d_gene: -; j_gene: TRBJ1-2; CDR3aa: CASSQDWAGDGYTF; CDR3nt: TGCGCCAGCAGCCAAGATTGGGCAGGGGATGGCTACACCTTC
v_gene: TRBV11-3; abundance: -; d_gene: TRBD2; j_gene: TRBJ2-1; CDR3aa: CASSPLGLAGMDEQFF; CDR3nt: TGTGCCAGCAGCCCCCTCGGACTAGCGGGGATGGATGAGCAGTTCTTC
v_gene: TRBV5-1; abundance: -; d_gene: TRBD2; j_gene: TRBJ2-3; CDR3aa: CASSLASGRDTQYF; CDR3nt: TGCGCCAGCAGCTTGGCCAGCGGGAGAGATACGCAGTATTTT
v_gene: TRBV7-9; abundance: few; d_gene: -; j_gene: TRBJ1-1; CDR3aa: CASSLSREITEAFF; CDR3nt: TGTGCCAGCAGCTTAAGTCGTGAAATCACTGAAGCTTTCTTT
v_gene: TRBV10-3; abundance: -; d_gene: -; j_gene: TRBJ2-7; CDR3aa: CAISDPQAGHYEQYF; CDR3nt: TGTGCCATCAGTGATCCGCAAGCGGGACACTACGAGCAGTACTTC
v_gene: TRBV10-1; abundance: -; d_gene: -; j_gene: TRBJ1-2; CDR3aa: CASSDNNVQGPRGYTF; CDR3nt: TGCGCCAGCAGTGATAATAACGTCCAGGGGCCTAGAGGCTACACCTTC
v_gene: TRBV18; abundance: -; d_gene: -; j_gene: TRBJ2-5; CDR3aa: CASSPTAQETQYF; CDR3nt: TGTGCCAGCTCACCGACGGCCCAAGAGACCCAGTACTTC
v_gene: TRBV7-3; abundance: -; d_gene: -; j_gene: TRBJ2-1; CDR3aa: CASSLTREINEQFF; CDR3nt: TGTGCCAGCAGCTTGACCAGGGAAATCAATGAGCAGTTCTTC
v_gene: TRBV18; abundance: -; d_gene: -; j_gene: TRBJ1-1; CDR3aa: CASSPNRENTEAFF; CDR3nt: TGTGCCAGCTCACCAAATCGAGAAAACACTGAAGCTTTCTTT
v_gene: TRBV6-5; abundance: -; d_gene: TRBD1; j_gene: TRBJ2-7; CDR3aa: CASSPGQGSYEQYF; CDR3nt: TGTGCCAGCAGTCCGGGACAGGGTTCCTACGAGCAGTACTTC
v_gene: TRBV6-6; abundance: few; d_gene: -; j_gene: TRBJ1-1; CDR3aa: CASSSQNTEAFF; CDR3nt: TGTGCCAGCAGTTCACAGAACACTGAAGCTTTCTTT
v_gene: TRBV4-1; abundance: -; d_gene: -; j_gene: TRBJ2-6; CDR3aa: CASSQDPGTGANVLTF; CDR3nt: TGCGCCAGCAGCCAAGATCCGGGCACTGGGGCCAACGTCCTGACTTTC
v_gene: TRBV28; abundance: -; d_gene: -; j_gene: TRBJ1-1; CDR3aa: CASSWDGLNTEAFF; CDR3nt: TGTGCCAGCAGTTGGGACGGCCTGAACACTGAAGCTTTCTTT
v_gene: TRBV6-6; abundance: -; d_gene: -; j_gene: TRBJ2-2; CDR3aa: CASSYSLGGDTGELFF; CDR3nt: TGTGCCAGCAGTTACAGTCTAGGGGGTGACACCGGGGAGCTGTTTTTT
v_gene: TRBV4-3; abundance: -; d_gene: -; j_gene: TRBJ1-1; CDR3aa: CASSSDTPLNTEAFF; CDR3nt: TGCGCCAGCAGCTCGGACACACCTCTAAACACTGAAGCTTTCTTT
v_gene: TRBV18; abundance: few; d_gene: -; j_gene: TRBJ1-6; CDR3aa: CASSPPAGDSSPLHF; CDR3nt: TGTGCCAGCTCACCACCCGCAGGGGATAGCTCACCCCTCCACTTT
v_gene: TRBV27; abundance: once; d_gene: -; j_gene: TRBJ1-1; CDR3aa: CASSLYQGSTEAFF; CDR3nt: TGTGCCAGCAGTTTATATCAGGGTAGCACTGAAGCTTTCTTT
v_gene: TRBV5-4; abundance: -; d_gene: -; j_gene: TRBJ1-2; CDR3aa: CASSFDGGGYGYTF; CDR3nt: TGTGCCAGCAGCTTCGACGGGGGCGGCTATGGCTACACCTTC
v_gene: TRBV5-6; abundance: -; d_gene: -; j_gene: TRBJ1-2; CDR3aa: CASSQVTGSGYTF; CDR3nt: TGTGCCAGCAGCCAGGTCACAGGGAGTGGCTACACCTTC